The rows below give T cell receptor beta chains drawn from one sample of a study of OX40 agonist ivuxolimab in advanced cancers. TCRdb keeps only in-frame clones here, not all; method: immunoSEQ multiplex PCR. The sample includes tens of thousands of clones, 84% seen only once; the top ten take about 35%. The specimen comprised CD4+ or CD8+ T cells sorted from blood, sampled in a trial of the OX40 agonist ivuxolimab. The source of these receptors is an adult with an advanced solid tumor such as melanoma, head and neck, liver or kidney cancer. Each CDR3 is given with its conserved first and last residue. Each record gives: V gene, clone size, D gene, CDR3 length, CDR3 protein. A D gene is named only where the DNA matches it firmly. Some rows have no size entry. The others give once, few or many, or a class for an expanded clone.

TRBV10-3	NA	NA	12	CAIRDLGETQYF
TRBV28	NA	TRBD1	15	CASSLAGTGREKLFF
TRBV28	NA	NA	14	CASSRPHRNTEAFF
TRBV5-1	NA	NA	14	CASSLVDPGETQYF
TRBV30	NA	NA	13	CAWKSRFNEKLFF
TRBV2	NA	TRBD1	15	CASSDEGQMNTEAFF
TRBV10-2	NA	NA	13	CASGSPGTDTQYF
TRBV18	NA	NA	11	CASSQEETQYF
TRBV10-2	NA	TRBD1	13	CASRTGGNTEAFF
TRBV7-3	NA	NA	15	CASSLLGTSYNEQFF
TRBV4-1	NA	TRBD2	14	CASSTPGLAYEQYF
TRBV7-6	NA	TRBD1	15	CASSPRGTGGYEQYF
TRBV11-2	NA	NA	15	CASSQRGVGDEKLFF
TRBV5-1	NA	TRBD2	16	CASSLMASGFGDTQYF
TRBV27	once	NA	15	CASTPTGLNSYEQYF
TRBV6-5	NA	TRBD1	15	CASSYRQGVSYEQYF
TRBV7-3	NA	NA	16	CASSSTGIRWNQPQHF
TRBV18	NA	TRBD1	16	CASSPPGQGILETQYF
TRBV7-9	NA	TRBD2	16	CASSLGLAGPSYEQYF
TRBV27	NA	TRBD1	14	CASSFEGAGSEAFF
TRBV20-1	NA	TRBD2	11	CSARGGNTQYF
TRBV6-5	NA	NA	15	CASSYKASQAGTQYF
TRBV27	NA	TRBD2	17	CASSSPDSAGVGNEQYF
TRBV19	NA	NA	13	CASSITVSYEQYF
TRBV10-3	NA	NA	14	CAISESGGYTEAFF
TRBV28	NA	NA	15	CASSLTQGWGYEQYF
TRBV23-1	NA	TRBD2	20	CASSQLRSGNSYIGTDTQYF
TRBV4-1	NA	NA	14	CASSQAGPAYEQYF
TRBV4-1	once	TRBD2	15	CASSQEGASGTEQYF
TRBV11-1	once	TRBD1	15	CASSLYEGGYTEAFF
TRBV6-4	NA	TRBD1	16	CATLVTQTGGGYGYTF
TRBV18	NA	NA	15	CASSPGRGEAEEQYF
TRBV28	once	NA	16	CASSLYSGLAKNIQYF
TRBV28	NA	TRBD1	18	CASSPIGTGGVANYGYTF
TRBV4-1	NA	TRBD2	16	CASSQDWVAGVETQYF
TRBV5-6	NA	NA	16	CASSLARDSGFFEQFF
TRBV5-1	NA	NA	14	CASSLARGYTEAFF
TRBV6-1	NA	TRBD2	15	CASNSGGRVSYEQYF
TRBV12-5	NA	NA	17	CASGFVLSGQTNQPQHF
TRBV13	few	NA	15	CASSRLAGQTGELFF
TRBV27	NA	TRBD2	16	CASSSLLGLAVYEQYF
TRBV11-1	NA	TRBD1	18	CASSPTGTAVWANEKLFF
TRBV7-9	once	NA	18	CASSPEALERGWVTEAFF
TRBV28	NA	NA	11	CASSFSQPQHF
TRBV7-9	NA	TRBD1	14	CASSPPTGPYEQYF